These T cell receptor beta chains were read from a single sample in a study of beta chain features in type 1 diabetes. Some clones are missing from TCRdb's copy, which holds only in-frame ones; the method was immunoSEQ multiplex PCR. In the table there are about 360,000 clones, 10% to 15% of which are singletons. The source material was naive CD4+ T cells from blood. All receptors derive from a man between 18 and 29 years old in good health. Both conserved end residues are part of each CDR3. Fields, in order: J gene, CDR3 length, D gene, V gene, clone size, CDR3 DNA, CDR3 protein. D genes are given only for firm matches. Clone sizes are given selectively: once, few, many, or a class where the clone is expanded.

>TRBJ1-4|18|-|TRBV4-3|-
TGCGCCAGCAGCCAAGGACTTGTCCGAACGGGGGCTAATGAAAAACTGTTTTTT
CASSQGLVRTGANEKLFF
>TRBJ2-5|14|TRBD1|TRBV5-4|-
TGTGCCAGCAGCTCGACAGGGGGGGAAGAGACCCAGTACTTC
CASSSTGGEETQYF
>TRBJ2-5|14|-|TRBV7-2|-
TGTGCCAGCAGCCTCCACAGGGCCCAAGAGACCCAGTACTTC
CASSLHRAQETQYF
>TRBJ2-2|15|TRBD2|TRBV6-1|few
TGTGCCAGCAACCTTAGCGGGGTCGGGACCGGGGAGCTGTTTTTT
CASNLSGVGTGELFF
>TRBJ1-6|16|TRBD1|TRBV7-9|-
TGTGCCAGCAGCGAGGGACAGGGAACCAGCAATTCACCCCTCCACTTT
CASSEGQGTSNSPLHF
>TRBJ1-2|12|TRBD1|TRBV28|-
TGTGCCGGACAGACAGGGATCTATGGCTACACCTTC
CAGQTGIYGYTF
>TRBJ1-1|14|-|TRBV27|few
TGTGCCAGCAGTTTACCAGGGCAGATCACTGAAGCTTTCTTT
CASSLPGQITEAFF
>TRBJ2-3|14|-|TRBV6-5|few
TGTGCCAGCAGTTCGCAGAGAGGGACAGATACGCAGTATTTT
CASSSQRGTDTQYF
>TRBJ2-7|15|TRBD2|TRBV28|-
TGTGCCAGCAGTAATGGACTAGCGGAAACCTACGAGCAGTACTTC
CASSNGLAETYEQYF
>TRBJ2-1|15|TRBD2|TRBV7-2|few
TGTGCCAGCAGCTTCGAGCCGGGGGGTTACAATGAGCAGTTCTTC
CASSFEPGGYNEQFF
>TRBJ2-1|13|-|TRBV6-6|-
TGTGCCAGCAGTCTCTTTATTTACAATGAGCAGTTCTTC
CASSLFIYNEQFF
>TRBJ1-2|15|TRBD1|TRBV6-6|few
TGTGCCAGCAGTTTCCGGACAGGAGCTAACTATGGCTACACCTTC
CASSFRTGANYGYTF
>TRBJ2-7|14|TRBD2|TRBV7-2|-
TGTGCCAGCAGCTCTAGCGGCAACTCCTACGAGCAGTACTTC
CASSSSGNSYEQYF
>TRBJ2-3|16|-|TRBV14|-
TGTGCCAGCAGCCAAGTTTTTCCGGTTTCTTCCGATACGCAGTATTTT
CASSQVFPVSSDTQYF
>TRBJ2-2|14|-|TRBV4-3|-
TGCGCCAGCAGCCAGTTGACGGCAGCGGGGGAGCTGTTTTTT
CASSQLTAAGELFF
>TRBJ2-1|15|TRBD2|TRBV28|few
TGTGCCAGCACCTTTAGCGGGTCCCTGTACAATGAGCAGTTCTTC
CASTFSGSLYNEQFF
>TRBJ2-5|14|TRBD1|TRBV2|-
TGTGCCACCACGTCGGACAGGGGAAGGGAGACCCAGTACTTC
CATTSDRGRETQYF
>TRBJ1-1|15|-|TRBV29-1|-
TGCAGCGCTGCCGGACGACAGAACATGAACACTGAAGCTTTCTTT
CSAAGRQNMNTEAFF
>TRBJ2-3|15|-|TRBV4-1|-
TGCGCCAGCAGCCGGACGGGATTGAGGGCAGATACGCAGTATTTT
CASSRTGLRADTQYF
>TRBJ2-7|14|TRBD1|TRBV9|few
TGTGCCAGCAGCTTCGACAGGGACCCCTACGAGCAGTACTTC
CASSFDRDPYEQYF
>TRBJ1-1|15|-|TRBV5-6|few
TGTGCCAGCAGCTTGGGACGGAGTCAGTCAAAGGAAGCTTTCTTT
CASSLGRSQSKEAFF
>TRBJ2-7|15|TRBD1|TRBV18|once
TGTGCCAGCTCACCTCAACAGACAGGGGCCAACGAGCAGTACTTC
CASSPQQTGANEQYF
>TRBJ2-3|18|TRBD2|TRBV27|few
TGTGCCAGCAGTTTAGCCAGCCGGCTAGCGGGGACCACAGATACGCAGTATTTT
CASSLASRLAGTTDTQYF
>TRBJ2-1|15|TRBD2|TRBV5-1|-
TGCGCCAGCAGCTTGCTAGCGGAATACTACAATGAGCAGTTCTTC
CASSLLAEYYNEQFF
>TRBJ2-2|15|TRBD1|TRBV7-3|-
TGTGCCAGCAGCTTAATGGGACAGTACACCGGGGAGCTGTTTTTT
CASSLMGQYTGELFF
>TRBJ2-5|17|TRBD1|TRBV4-2|few
TGTGCCAGCAGCCCCTTGGGGACAGGGAAGAACCAAGAGACCCAGTACTTC
CASSPLGTGKNQETQYF
>TRBJ2-4|13|-|TRBV5-8|few
TGTGCCAGCAGCTTGATAGGGGTAGACATTCAGTACTTC
CASSLIGVDIQYF
>TRBJ1-1|14|-|TRBV25-1|-
TGTGCCAGCAGTGAATATGGGGGGAGGACTGAAGCTTTCTTT
CASSEYGGRTEAFF
>TRBJ1-2|17|TRBD1|TRBV25-1|-
TGTGCCAGCAGTGACTCACCAGGAGTAACAGGGGTAGGTGGCTACACCTTC
CASSDSPGVTGVGGYTF
>TRBJ2-5|16|-|TRBV28|few
TGTGCCAGCACCGCAGGATCCATCGTATCCCAAGAGACCCAGTACTTC
CASTAGSIVSQETQYF
>TRBJ2-7|14|TRBD2|TRBV6-6|-
TGTGCCAGCAGCAATAGCGGGGGGACCTACGAGCAGTACTTC
CASSNSGGTYEQYF
>TRBJ1-1|11|-|TRBV30|-
TGTGCCTGTCGGGCCACAGGGCAAGCTTTCTTT
CACRATGQAFF
>TRBJ2-7|16|TRBD2|TRBV5-4|-
TGTGCCAGCAGCTCGGGACTAGCGGGGGGAACCTACGAGCAGTACTTC
CASSSGLAGGTYEQYF
>TRBJ1-2|12|-|TRBV10-3|few
TGTGCCATCAGTGTAAACAGGGATGGCTACACCTTC
CAISVNRDGYTF
>TRBJ2-5|14|TRBD1|TRBV7-9|-
TGTGCCAGCACCCTTAGCAGGGGGCAAGAGACCCAGTACTTC
CASTLSRGQETQYF
>TRBJ1-1|14|-|TRBV5-1|-
TGCGCCAGCAGCGTTGATTGGGGGGGCACTGAAGCTTTCTTT
CASSVDWGGTEAFF
>TRBJ2-5|19|TRBD2|TRBV7-2|few
TGTGCCAGCAGCTTAGTAGGGTTCGGTTTGGGGCGGGGGGAAGAGACCCAGTACTTC
CASSLVGFGLGRGEETQYF
>TRBJ1-2|13|-|TRBV30|-
TGTGCCTGGAGTGAGGGAGCTAACTATGGCTACACCTTC
CAWSEGANYGYTF
>TRBJ2-3|18|TRBD2|TRBV9|-
TGTGCCAGCAGCGTAGGACTAGCGGGCCCCCAAAGGACAGATACGCAGTATTTT
CASSVGLAGPQRTDTQYF
>TRBJ2-5|15|TRBD1|TRBV6-1|few
TGTGCCAGCCCCAGGGACAGGGGGCACCGGGAGACCCAGTACTTC
CASPRDRGHRETQYF
>TRBJ2-7|14|TRBD2|TRBV28|-
TGTGCCAGCAGTTTAGTAGCGGGAGTTAACGAGCAGTACTTC
CASSLVAGVNEQYF
>TRBJ2-3|15|-|TRBV14|-
TGTGCCAGCAGCATGAGGAGACCTAGCACAGATACGCAGTATTTT
CASSMRRPSTDTQYF
>TRBJ2-7|14|TRBD1|TRBV25-1|-
TGTGCCAGCAGTGAATGGGTACAGGGGAAAGAGCAGTACTTC
CASSEWVQGKEQYF
>TRBJ2-7|13|TRBD1|TRBV19|-
TGTGCCAGTAGTGTGACAGGGGCCTACGAGCAGTACTTC
CASSVTGAYEQYF
>TRBJ2-1|10|-|TRBV25-1|few
TGTGCCAGCAGTGAAACTACCCAGTTCTTC
CASSETTQFF
>TRBJ1-4|16|-|TRBV30|-
TGTGCCTGGAGTGTAGGCGCGGGGAGGGGTAATGAAAAACTGTTTTTT
CAWSVGAGRGNEKLFF
>TRBJ2-5|17|TRBD2|TRBV7-2|-
TGTGCCAGCAGCTACCGAAGGACTAGCGGGGGCCAAGAGACCCAGTACTTC
CASSYRRTSGGQETQYF
>TRBJ2-5|14|TRBD2|TRBV7-7|-
TGTGCTAGCACCCTTCATAGCGGGAAAGAGACCCAGTACTTC
CASTLHSGKETQYF
>TRBJ2-7|14|TRBD1|TRBV6-5|-
TGTGCCAGCACCCCGACAGGGGCTTTCTACGAGCAGTACTTC
CASTPTGAFYEQYF
>TRBJ2-6|18|TRBD1|TRBV14|few
TGTGCCAGCAGCCAACTACCGGGACAGGGCTCTGGGGCCAACGTCCTGACTTTC
CASSQLPGQGSGANVLTF
>TRBJ2-7|15|TRBD2|TRBV7-3|-
TGTGCCAGCAGCTTAGAGGCGGGAGGCTCCTACGAGCAGTACTTC
CASSLEAGGSYEQYF
>TRBJ1-4|12|-|TRBV4-2|few
TGTGCCAGCAGCCAATTGGCAGAAAAACTGTTTTTT
CASSQLAEKLFF
>TRBJ1-2|11|-|TRBV30|-
TGTGCCTGGAGTGTACAGTGGGCTCCTACCTTC
CAWSVQWAPTF
>TRBJ1-3|11|-|TRBV30|few
TGTGCCTGGTTACAGGGAAACACCATATATTTT
CAWLQGNTIYF
>TRBJ2-7|16|-|TRBV7-2|-
TGTGCCAGCAGCTTAGGGACTATATCGACGGGCTACGAGCAGTACTTC
CASSLGTISTGYEQYF